The entry below describes one TCR beta chain. PCR amplification relied on 60 Vbeta primers (plus 13 Jbeta primers). The protocol was immunoSEQ multiplex PCR, while the TCRdb copy is restricted to in-frame clones and leaves out a portion. The table includes about 140,000 clones, approximately 79% detected once. Germline CDR1 reads SGHAT; CDR2 reads FQNNGV. The CDR3 length is 13 residues. V lost 5 bases and J lost 4, with 9 bases in between. The entry originates in a study of cytomegalovirus exposure and HLA in healthy donors. The V call is TRBV11-2, the J call TRBJ1-3, with D hard to call. The specimen sequenced was PBMCs. The TCR originated in a man younger than 35 in good health and CMV-seronegative. The CDR3 nucleotides are TGTGCCAGCAGCCTACCATCCGGAAACACCATATATTTT. Its protein is CASSLPSGNTIYF.